What follows are 13 T cell receptor beta chains derived from one specimen sequenced in a study of shared clonotypes between healthy human individuals. Repertoires were generated with immunoSEQ multiplex PCR, while TCRdb's copy carries only in-frame clones and drops some. The sample has roughly 890,000 clones; nearly 95% are singletons. CD45RO-negative, CCR7-positively selected cells formed the naive CD8 fraction, excluding terminally differentiated effector memory CD45RA+ cells. The sequencing input was naive CD8+ T cells sorted from blood. All receptors derive from a young man in good health.

This chain connects TRBV7-9 to TRBJ2-5; D unclear. Trimming left V 5 bases short and J 5 bases short, with 21 bases between. The CDR3 is made up of 16 amino acids. Germline V gene lookup returns CDR1 SEHNR and CDR2 FQNEAQ (reference sequence). This CDR3 is CASSRLGLKFDETQYF. For the CDR3, the DNA is TGTGCCAGCAGCCGATTGGGTTTGAAGTTTGACGAGACCCAGTACTTC.

J is TRBJ2-5 and V is TRBV5-1; 8 bases map to TRBD1. The junction had 7 bases not matched to a gene; V was cut back by 5 bases and J by 4 bases. The germline V gene encodes CDR1 SGHRS and CDR2 YFSETQ. The CDR3 is 14 amino acids. CDR3 nucleotides: TGCGCCAGCAGAGATCAGGGGGCGCGAGAGACCCAGTACTTC. Translating gives CASRDQGARETQYF.

This clone was seen only once. The rearrangement joins TRBV11-2 to TRBJ1-3; possible D gene TRBD1, 5 bases. The CDR3 covers 13 residues. Trimming removed 5 bases at V and 6 bases at J, with 11 bases between. CDR1 is SGHAT and CDR2 is FQNNGV in the germline V gene. The CDR3 protein is CASSRDYVNTIYF. The CDR3 DNA reads as TGTGCCAGCAGCCGGGACTATGTAAACACCATATATTTT.

This chain uses TRBV5-1 with TRBJ2-7; 9 bases fit TRBD1. The CDR3 is 15 amino acids. Trimming at V came to 1 base and at J to 2 bases, leaving 4 bases not matched to a gene. Germline V lookup: CDR1 SGHRS, CDR2 YFSETQ. In DNA form, the CDR3 reads TGCGCCAGCAGCTTGACCGGACAGGGGACCTACGAGCAGTACTTC. This sequence encodes CASSLTGQGTYEQYF.

The chain combines TRBV10-3 with TRBJ2-5; D could derive from TRBD1 or TRBD2 (6 bases each). V lost 4 bases to trimming and J lost 4 bases, with 13 bases between them. CDR1 and CDR2 from the germline V gene are ENHRY and SYGVKD. The CDR3 sequence is 14 residues long. CDR3 sequence: CAISGGRGGETQYF. CDR3 bases: TGTGCCATCAGTGGGGGCAGGGGAGGAGAGACCCAGTACTTC.

This rearrangement joins TRBV5-1 to TRBJ1-4; 8 bases are a match to TRBD1. The CDR3 is 14 amino acids. Trimming cost V 5 bases and J 8 bases; bases outside gene matches: 8. CDR1 is SGHRS and CDR2 is YFSETQ in the germline V gene. In DNA, the CDR3 is TGCGCCAGCAGACTGGACAGGGAGTGGGAAAAACTGTTTTTT. It specifies CASRLDREWEKLFF.

The rearrangement links TRBV9 to TRBJ2-7; D is undetermined. V shed 3 bases and J shed 6 bases, with 10 bases lying between them. The CDR3 spans 12 residues. Germline V lookup: CDR1 SGDLS, CDR2 YYNGEE. The CDR3 nucleotides read TGTGCCAGCAGCGGCCATACGCGCGAGCAGTACTTC. It is translated as CASSGHTREQYF.

The V and J genes are TRBV2 and TRBJ2-1; 14 bases match TRBD2. CDR3 size: 16 residues. CDR1 and CDR2 from the germline V gene are SNHLY and FYNNEI. The ends lost 4 bases at V and 10 bases at J; junction bases unmatched: 9. This CDR3 reads CASSGAGLAGVNEQFF. Here the CDR3 DNA reads TGTGCCAGCAGTGGGGCGGGACTAGCGGGAGTAAACGAGCAGTTCTTC.

The CDR3 is CASSLEAFPSYEQYF. CDR3 sequence (DNA): TGTGCCAGCAGCTTAGAAGCGTTCCCCTCCTACGAGCAGTACTTC. This chain uses TRBV7-2 with TRBJ2-7; D is unresolved. Germline CDR1 and CDR2: SGHTA and FQGNSA. This CDR3 contains 15 residues. Trimming removed 1 base from V and 0 bases from J, with 10 bases in between.

The V gene is TRBV5-1, the J gene TRBJ2-1, with D perhaps assigned TRBD1 or TRBD2 (5 bases each). Trimming took off 2 bases at V and 7 bases at J, with 7 bases between the two ends. The CDR3 is made up of 12 amino acids. Germline V gene sequence: CDR1 SGHRS, CDR2 YFSETQ. The CDR3 DNA is TGCGCCAGCAGCTTCTGGGGGAATGAGCAGTTCTTC. This codes for CASSFWGNEQFF.

The chain combines TRBV10-3 with TRBJ2-3; 8 nucleotides align to TRBD1. The germline V gene encodes CDR1 ENHRY and CDR2 SYGVKD. The CDR3 runs 15 residues. V lost 3 bases to trimming and J lost 4 bases; unmatched junction nucleotides: 6. CDR3 in DNA: TGTGCCATCAGTGACGCGGACAGGGAAGCAGATACGCAGTATTTT. It encodes CAISDADREADTQYF.

This clone was seen repeatedly, ten times or more. The chain uses TRBV4-1 and TRBJ2-1, with 7 positions matching TRBD2. Germline V gene lookup returns CDR1 MGHRA and CDR2 YSYEKL. V trimming: 0 bases; J trimming: 0 bases; junction bases outside the gene matches: 5. This CDR3 comprises 17 residues. CDR3 region: CASSQDRSSGSYNEQFF. CDR3 sequence (DNA): TGCGCCAGCAGCCAAGATAGGTCTAGCGGCTCCTACAATGAGCAGTTCTTC.

The rearrangement uses TRBV4-1 and TRBJ2-7; no clear D gene. Germline CDR1 reads MGHRA; CDR2 reads YSYEKL. V dropped 0 bases and J dropped 2 bases, with 8 bases sitting between them. CDR3 length: 14 residues. CDR3 nucleotide sequence: TGCGCCAGCAGCCAAGAGTCCTTCGCCTACGAGCAGTACTTC. Protein sequence: CASSQESFAYEQYF.